The T cell receptor beta chain under discussion was sequenced for a study of T cell repertoires in cytomegalovirus infection. Turning to the study itself: CMV infection plus the matching HLA type was flagged by public TCR beta signatures.

The V gene lost 6 bases and the J gene lost 0 bases, with 12 bases spanning the gap. CDR1 is MDHEN, CDR2 SYDVKM, per germline. The length of the CDR3 is 15 residues. Findings of the study overall: CMV-specific HLA-C-restricted TCR beta clonotypes dominated the ex vivo response. The cumulative frequency of public TCR beta families identified carriers of CMV plus the relevant HLA.

The sample holds many counts of this clonotype. What it binds is unknown. TCRdb reanalysed the reads using MiXCR and keeps one entry per CDR3 protein. The table records hundreds of thousands of distinct CDR3 sequences, about a tenth of them present only once. The rearrangement joins TRBV28 to TRBJ1-3; possibly TRBD1 for D (5 bases). The receptor's source is a human donor in good health (CMV status not recorded). Some clones in this sample may be carry-over from other donors' samples. The sequencing input was PBMCs. CDR3 residues: CASSPPGVSGNTIYF. As DNA, the CDR3 is TGTGCCAGCAGCCCCCCGGGGGTCTCTGGAAACACCATATATTTT. Variable domain in full (rest from reference TRBV28 and TRBJ1-3): DVKVTQSSRYLVKRTGEKVFLECVQDMDHENMFWYRQDPGLGLRLIYFSYDVKMKEKGDIPEGYSVSREKKERFSLILESASTNQTSMYLCASSPPGVSGNTIYFGEGSWLTVV.